This passage covers 9 T cell receptor beta chains from one sample sequenced in a study of blood T cell repertoires in COVID-19. The table came from immunoSEQ multiplex PCR; TCRdb's copy has only in-frame clones and leaves some out. The sample holds approximately 260,000 clones, 65% to 85% seen once. The sequenced sample consisted of peripheral blood. These receptors were collected from a middle-aged woman with active or convalescent COVID-19.

The CDR3 DNA follows: TGTGCCAGCTCACCACAAGGGGATCTCTATGGCTACACCTTC. Its protein is CASSPQGDLYGYTF. The V gene is TRBV18, the J gene TRBJ1-2; a weak D match, TRBD1 (5 bases). With 1 base removed from V and 4 bases from J, the gap between germline ends came to 10 bases. The CDR3 has 14 residues. Per germline, CDR1 KGHSH and CDR2 LQKENI.

The chain employs TRBV25-1 and TRBJ1-5; 7 positions agree with TRBD1. The CDR3 spans 13 residues. Germline CDR1 and CDR2: MGHDK and SYGVNS. With 4 bases clipped from V and 5 bases from J, the junction kept 2 bases outside the gene matches. The CDR3 reads CASSVTGHQPQHF. For the CDR3, the DNA is TGTGCCAGCAGTGTGACAGGGCATCAGCCCCAGCATTTT.

The chain combines TRBV7-2 with TRBJ1-5; 7 bases map to TRBD1. The CDR3 runs to 15 residues. The V and J ends lost 4 bases and 5 bases, in that order; junction bases with no gene match: 8. The germline V gene has CDR1 SGHTA and CDR2 FQGNSA. This CDR3 reads CASSSPADRDQPQHF. DNA for the CDR3: TGTGCCAGCAGCTCGCCCGCTGACAGGGATCAGCCCCAGCATTTT.

This rearrangement joins TRBV4-1 to TRBJ1-3, with 11 bases lining up with TRBD1. The CDR3 has 16 residues. The germline V gene has CDR1 MGHRA and CDR2 YSYEKL. The V segment lost 5 bases and the J segment 3 bases; nucleotides outside the gene matches: 6. CDR3 amino acids: CASSFRDRGGGNTIYF. For the CDR3, the DNA is TGCGCCAGCAGCTTCCGGGACAGGGGGGGTGGAAACACCATATATTTT.

The table lists this clone with a count of one. The V and J genes are TRBV12-5 and TRBJ2-3, with 10 bases identical to TRBD2. Germline loops: CDR1 LGHNT, CDR2 FRNRAP. V lost 1 base and J lost 0; bases outside the gene matches: 7. This CDR3 contains 18 residues. For the CDR3, the DNA is TGTGCTAGTGGTTTGGGGATAGGACTAGCGGTGAGCACAGATACGCAGTATTTT. Protein sequence: CASGLGIGLAVSTDTQYF.

This chain connects TRBV9 to TRBJ1-2; 7 positions agree with TRBD1. V gave up 0 bases and J gave up 4 bases; unmatched junction bases: 3. The germline V gene has CDR1 SGDLS and CDR2 YYNGEE. The CDR3 extends over 14 amino acids. In DNA, the CDR3 is TGTGCCAGCAGCGTAGATGGGACAGCCTATGGCTACACCTTC. Translating it yields CASSVDGTAYGYTF.

The chain links TRBV28 to TRBJ2-5; a weak D match, TRBD1 (8 bases). This CDR3 spans 15 amino acids. Germline V CDR1 and CDR2: MDHEN, SYDVKM. Trimming stripped 7 bases from V and 2 bases from J, with 17 bases between. CDR3 nucleotide sequence: TGTGCCAGCACCTCCGGACAGGGAGGGCAAGAGACCCAGTACTTC. Translating it yields CASTSGQGGQETQYF.

The chain joins TRBV30 to TRBJ1-1; D is undetermined. The ends were cut back, 3 bases at V and 7 bases at J, with 12 bases in the middle. CDR1 GTSNPN and CDR2 SVGIG come from the germline V gene (reference sequence). This CDR3 has 12 residues. The CDR3 DNA sequence: TGTGCCTGGAGCCGGGTAGGAGGTGAAGCTTTCTTT. Translating gives CAWSRVGGEAFF. The whole variable domain, filled in from reference TRBV30 and TRBJ1-1, reads SQTIHQWPATLVQPVGSPLSLECTVEGTSNPNLYWYRQAAGRGLQLLFYSVGIGQISSEVPQNLSASRPQDRQFILSSKKLLLSDSGFYLCAWSRVGGEAFFGQGTRLTVV.

The chain links TRBV5-1 to TRBJ2-2; 8 positions agree with TRBD2. The V segment lost 2 bases and the J segment 3 bases; nucleotides outside the gene matches: 3. Germline loops: CDR1 SGHRS, CDR2 YFSETQ. The length of the CDR3 is 15 residues. The CDR3 DNA follows: TGCGCCAGCAGCTTCGGGGGGGCCGACACCGGGGAGCTGTTTTTT. Translating it yields CASSFGGADTGELFF. Based on the CDR3 plus reference TRBV5-1 and TRBJ2-2, the full variable domain is KAGVTQTPRYLIKTRGQQVTLSCSPISGHRSVSWYQQTPGQGLQFLFEYFSETQRNKGNFPGRFSGRQFSNSRSEMNVSTLELGDSALYLCASSFGGADTGELFFGEGSRLTVL.